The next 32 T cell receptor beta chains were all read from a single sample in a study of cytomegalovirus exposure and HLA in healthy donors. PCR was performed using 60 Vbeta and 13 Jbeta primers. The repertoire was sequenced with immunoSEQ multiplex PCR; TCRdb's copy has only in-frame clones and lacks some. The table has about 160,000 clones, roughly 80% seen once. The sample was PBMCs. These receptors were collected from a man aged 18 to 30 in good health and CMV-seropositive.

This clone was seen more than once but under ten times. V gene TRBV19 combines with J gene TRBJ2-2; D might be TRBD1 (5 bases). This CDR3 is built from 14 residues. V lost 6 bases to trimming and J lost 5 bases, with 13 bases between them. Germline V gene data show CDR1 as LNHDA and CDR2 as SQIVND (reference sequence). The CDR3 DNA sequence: TGTGCCAGTAGCCTACAAGGGGTTACCGGGGAGCTGTTTTTT. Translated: CASSLQGVTGELFF.

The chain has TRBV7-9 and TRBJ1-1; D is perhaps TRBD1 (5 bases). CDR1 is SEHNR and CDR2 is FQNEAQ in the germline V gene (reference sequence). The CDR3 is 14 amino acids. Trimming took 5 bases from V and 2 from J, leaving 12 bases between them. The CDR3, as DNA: TGTGCCAGCAGCCCCTCGACAGCAAACACTGAAGCTTTCTTT. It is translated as CASSPSTANTEAFF.

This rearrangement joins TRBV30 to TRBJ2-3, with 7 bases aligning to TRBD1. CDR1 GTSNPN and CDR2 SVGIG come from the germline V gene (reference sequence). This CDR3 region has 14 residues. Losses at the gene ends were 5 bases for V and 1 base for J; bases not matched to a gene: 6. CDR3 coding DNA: TGTGCCTGGGAACCGGGACAGCGCACAGATACGCAGTATTTT. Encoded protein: CAWEPGQRTDTQYF.

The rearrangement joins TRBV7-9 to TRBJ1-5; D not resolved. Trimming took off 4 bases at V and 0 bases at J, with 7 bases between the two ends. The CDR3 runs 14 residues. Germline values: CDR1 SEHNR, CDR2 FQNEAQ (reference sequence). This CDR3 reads CASSSSGSNQPQHF. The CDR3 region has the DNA TGTGCCAGCAGCTCATCGGGTAGCAATCAGCCCCAGCATTTT.

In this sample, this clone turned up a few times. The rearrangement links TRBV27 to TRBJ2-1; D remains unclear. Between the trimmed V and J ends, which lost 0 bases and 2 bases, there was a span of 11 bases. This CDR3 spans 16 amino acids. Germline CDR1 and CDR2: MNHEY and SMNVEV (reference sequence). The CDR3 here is CASSLSVTFAYNEQFF. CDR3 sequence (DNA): TGTGCCAGCAGTTTATCTGTGACATTTGCCTACAATGAGCAGTTCTTC.

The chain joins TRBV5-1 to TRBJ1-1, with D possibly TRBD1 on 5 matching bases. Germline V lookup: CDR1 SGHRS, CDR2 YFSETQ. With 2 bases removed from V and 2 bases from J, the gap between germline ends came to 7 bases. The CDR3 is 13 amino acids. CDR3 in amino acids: CASSFRTNTEAFF. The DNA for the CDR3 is TGCGCCAGCAGCTTCCGGACAAACACTGAAGCTTTCTTT.

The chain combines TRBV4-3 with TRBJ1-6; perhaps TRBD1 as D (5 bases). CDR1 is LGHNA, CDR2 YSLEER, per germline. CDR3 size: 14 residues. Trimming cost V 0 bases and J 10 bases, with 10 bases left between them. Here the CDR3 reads CASSQDTGPSPLHF. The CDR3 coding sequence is TGCGCCAGCAGCCAAGATACAGGTCCCTCACCCCTCCACTTT.

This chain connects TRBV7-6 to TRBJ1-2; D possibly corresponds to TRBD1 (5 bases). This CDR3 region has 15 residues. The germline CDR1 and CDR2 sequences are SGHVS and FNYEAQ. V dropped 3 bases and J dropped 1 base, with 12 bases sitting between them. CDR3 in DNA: TGTGCCAGCAGCTTGGGCCAGGGTATTAACTATGGCTACACCTTC. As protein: CASSLGQGINYGYTF.

The CDR3 sequence: CATSRERQGGEQFF. The CDR3 nucleotides are TGTGCCACCAGCAGAGAAAGGCAGGGGGGCGAGCAGTTCTTC. The chain carries TRBV15 and TRBJ2-1, with a weak D call TRBD1 (7 bases). Germline V CDR1 and CDR2: LNHNV, YYDKDF (reference sequence). The CDR3 extends over 14 amino acids. V was shortened by 0 bases and J by 10 bases, with 13 bases between the two germline ends.

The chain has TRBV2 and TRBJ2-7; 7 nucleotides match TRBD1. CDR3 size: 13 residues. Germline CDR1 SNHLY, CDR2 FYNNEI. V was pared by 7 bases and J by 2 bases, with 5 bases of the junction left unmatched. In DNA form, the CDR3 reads TGTGCCAGCAATCGGCAGGGGGCCTACGAGCAGTACTTC. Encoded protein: CASNRQGAYEQYF.

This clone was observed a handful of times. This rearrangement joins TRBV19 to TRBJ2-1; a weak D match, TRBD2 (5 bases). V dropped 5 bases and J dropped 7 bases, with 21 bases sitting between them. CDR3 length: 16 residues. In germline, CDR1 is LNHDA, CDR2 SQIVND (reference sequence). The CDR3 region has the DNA TGTGCCAGTAGTCTCACGGACTCCACGCCCCAGAATGAGCAGTTCTTC. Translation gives CASSLTDSTPQNEQFF.

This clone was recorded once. CDR3 region: CASSPGGAGRSEKLFF. CDR3 nucleotides: TGTGCCAGCAGTCCCGGTGGGGCAGGGCGGAGTGAAAAACTGTTTTTT. V usage is TRBV2 and J usage is TRBJ1-4; a weak D match, TRBD1 (5 bases). CDR1 SNHLY and CDR2 FYNNEI come from the germline V gene. Trimming shortened V by 5 bases and J by 7 bases, and 20 bases separated the two germline ends. The CDR3 spans 16 residues.

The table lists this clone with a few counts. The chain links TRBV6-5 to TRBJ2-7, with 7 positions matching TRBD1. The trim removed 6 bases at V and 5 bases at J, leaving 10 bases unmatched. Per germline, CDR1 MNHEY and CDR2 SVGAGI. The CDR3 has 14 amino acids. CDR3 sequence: CASRRYRGIHEQYF. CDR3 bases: TGTGCCAGCAGACGATACAGGGGAATCCACGAGCAGTACTTC.

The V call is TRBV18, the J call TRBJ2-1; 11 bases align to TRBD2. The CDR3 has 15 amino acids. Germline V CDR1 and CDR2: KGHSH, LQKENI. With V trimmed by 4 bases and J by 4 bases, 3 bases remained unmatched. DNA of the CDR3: TGTGCCAGCTCACAGACTAGCGGGGATTACAATGAGCAGTTCTTC. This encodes CASSQTSGDYNEQFF.

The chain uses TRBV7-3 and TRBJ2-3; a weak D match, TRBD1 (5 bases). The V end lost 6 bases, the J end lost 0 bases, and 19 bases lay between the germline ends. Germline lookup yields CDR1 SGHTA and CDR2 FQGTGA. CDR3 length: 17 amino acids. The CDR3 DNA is TGTGCCAGCAGTAAGAACACAGGAGACCCTAGCACAGATACGCAGTATTTT. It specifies CASSKNTGDPSTDTQYF. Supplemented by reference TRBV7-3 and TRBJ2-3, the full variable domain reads GAGVSQTPSNKVTEKGKYVELRCDPISGHTALYWYRQSLGQGPEFLIYFQGTGAADDSGLPNDRFFAVRPEGSVSTLKIQRTERGDSAVYLCASSKNTGDPSTDTQYFGPGTRLTVL.

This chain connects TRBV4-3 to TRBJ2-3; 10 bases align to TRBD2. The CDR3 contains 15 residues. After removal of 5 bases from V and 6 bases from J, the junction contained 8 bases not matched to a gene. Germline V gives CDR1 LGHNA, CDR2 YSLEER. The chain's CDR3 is CASSTLAGVVDTQYF. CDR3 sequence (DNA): TGCGCCAGCAGCACCCTAGCGGGGGTAGTCGATACGCAGTATTTT.

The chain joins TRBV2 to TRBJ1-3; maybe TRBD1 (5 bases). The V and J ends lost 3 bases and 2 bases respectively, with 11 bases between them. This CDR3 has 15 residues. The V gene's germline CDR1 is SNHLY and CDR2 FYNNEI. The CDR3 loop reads CASSEIGGTGNTIYF. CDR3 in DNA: TGTGCCAGCAGTGAGATCGGGGGGACTGGAAACACCATATATTTT.

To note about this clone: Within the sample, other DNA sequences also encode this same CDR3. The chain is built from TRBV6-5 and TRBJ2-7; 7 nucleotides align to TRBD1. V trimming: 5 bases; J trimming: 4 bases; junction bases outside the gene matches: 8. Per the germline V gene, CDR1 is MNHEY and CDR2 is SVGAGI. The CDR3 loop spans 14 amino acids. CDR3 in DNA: TGTGCCAGCAGTCGGGACAGAGGGACATACGAGCAGTACTTC. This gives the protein CASSRDRGTYEQYF.

The DNA of the CDR3 is TGTGCCAGCTCACCATGGGAGGGTACGCGCACTGAAGCTTTCTTT. Translated, it gives CASSPWEGTRTEAFF. The rearrangement links TRBV18 to TRBJ1-1; D gene unclear. Trimming took 2 bases from V and 4 from J, leaving 14 bases between them. The CDR3 is made up of 15 amino acids. Germline CDR1 reads KGHSH; CDR2 reads LQKENI.

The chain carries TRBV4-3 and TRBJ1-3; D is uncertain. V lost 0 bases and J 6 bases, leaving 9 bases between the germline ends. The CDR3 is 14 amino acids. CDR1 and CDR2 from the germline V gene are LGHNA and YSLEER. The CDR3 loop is CASSQEFRENTIYF. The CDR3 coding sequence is TGCGCCAGCAGCCAAGAGTTCCGGGAAAACACCATATATTTT.

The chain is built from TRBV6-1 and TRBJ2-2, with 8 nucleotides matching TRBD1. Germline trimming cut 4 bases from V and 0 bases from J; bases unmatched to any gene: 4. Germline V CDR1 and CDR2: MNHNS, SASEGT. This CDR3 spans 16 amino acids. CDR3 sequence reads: CASSVWTGSNTGELFF. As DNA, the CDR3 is TGTGCCAGCAGTGTATGGACAGGGTCGAACACCGGGGAGCTGTTTTTT.

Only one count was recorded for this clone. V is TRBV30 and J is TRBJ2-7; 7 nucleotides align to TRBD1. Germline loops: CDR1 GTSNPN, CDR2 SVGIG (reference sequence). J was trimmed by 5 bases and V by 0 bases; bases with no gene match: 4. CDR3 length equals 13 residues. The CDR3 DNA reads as TGTGCCTGGAGTGTTTGGGACAGTCACGAGCAGTACTTC. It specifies CAWSVWDSHEQYF.

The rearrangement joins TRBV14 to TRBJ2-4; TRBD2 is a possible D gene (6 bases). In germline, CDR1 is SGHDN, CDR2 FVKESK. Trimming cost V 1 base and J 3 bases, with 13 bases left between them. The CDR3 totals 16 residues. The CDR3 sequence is CASSQGLAWGKNIQYF. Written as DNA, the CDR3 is TGTGCCAGCAGCCAAGGGCTAGCGTGGGGCAAAAACATTCAGTACTTC.

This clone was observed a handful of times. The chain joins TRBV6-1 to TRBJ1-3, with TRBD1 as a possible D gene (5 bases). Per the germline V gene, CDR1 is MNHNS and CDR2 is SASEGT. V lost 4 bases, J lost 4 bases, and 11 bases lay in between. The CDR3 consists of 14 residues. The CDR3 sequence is CASSGGGTGNTIYF. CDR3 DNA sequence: TGTGCCAGCAGTGGGGGGGGGACGGGAAACACCATATATTTT.

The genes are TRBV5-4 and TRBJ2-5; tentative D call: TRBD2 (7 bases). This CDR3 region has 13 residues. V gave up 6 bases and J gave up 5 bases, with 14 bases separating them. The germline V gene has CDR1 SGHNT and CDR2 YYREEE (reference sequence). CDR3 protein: CASTRGAEETQYF. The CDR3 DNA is TGTGCCAGCACCCGGGGGGCCGAGGAGACCCAGTACTTC.

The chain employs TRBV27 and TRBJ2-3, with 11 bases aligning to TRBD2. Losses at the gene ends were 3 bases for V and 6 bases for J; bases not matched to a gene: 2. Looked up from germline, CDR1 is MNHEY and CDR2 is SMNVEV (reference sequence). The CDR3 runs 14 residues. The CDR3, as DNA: TGTGCCAGCAGTTTGGCTAGCGGGGGGGATACGCAGTATTTT. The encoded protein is CASSLASGGDTQYF.

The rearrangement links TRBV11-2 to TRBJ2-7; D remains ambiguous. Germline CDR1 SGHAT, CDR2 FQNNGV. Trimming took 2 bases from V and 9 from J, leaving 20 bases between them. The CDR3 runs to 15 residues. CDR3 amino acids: CASSLNATPERGQYF. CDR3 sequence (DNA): TGTGCCAGCAGCTTAAATGCTACTCCAGAACGCGGGCAGTACTTC.

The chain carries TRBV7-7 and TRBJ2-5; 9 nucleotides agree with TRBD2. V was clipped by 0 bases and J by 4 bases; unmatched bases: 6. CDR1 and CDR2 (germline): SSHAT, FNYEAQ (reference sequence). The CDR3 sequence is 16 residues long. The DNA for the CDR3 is TGTGCCAGCAGCTTAGCAATTAGCGGGGGTTCAGAGACCCAGTACTTC. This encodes CASSLAISGGSETQYF.

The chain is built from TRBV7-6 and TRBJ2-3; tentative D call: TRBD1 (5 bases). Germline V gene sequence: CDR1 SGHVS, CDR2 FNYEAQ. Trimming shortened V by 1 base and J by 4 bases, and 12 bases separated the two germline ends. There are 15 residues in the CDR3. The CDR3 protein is CASSLGIRGPDTQYF. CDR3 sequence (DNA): TGTGCCAGCAGCTTAGGGATTAGGGGCCCAGATACGCAGTATTTT.

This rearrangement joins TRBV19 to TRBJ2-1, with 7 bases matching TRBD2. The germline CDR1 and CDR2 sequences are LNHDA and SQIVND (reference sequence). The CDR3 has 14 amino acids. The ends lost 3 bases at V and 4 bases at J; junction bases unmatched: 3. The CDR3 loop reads CASSIGTIYNEQFF. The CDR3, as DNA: TGTGCCAGTAGTATCGGGACTATTTACAATGAGCAGTTCTTC.

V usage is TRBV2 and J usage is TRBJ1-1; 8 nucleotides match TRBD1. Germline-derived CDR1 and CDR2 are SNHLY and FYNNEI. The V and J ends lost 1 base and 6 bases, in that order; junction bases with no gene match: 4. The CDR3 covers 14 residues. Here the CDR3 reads CASSEETGGAEAFF. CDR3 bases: TGTGCCAGCAGTGAAGAAACAGGGGGAGCTGAAGCTTTCTTT.

CDR3 coding DNA: TGTGCCAGCAGCGTTTTGGGGAGCTCCTATAATTCACCCCTCCACTTT. Its translation: CASSVLGSSYNSPLHF. V gene TRBV9 combines with J gene TRBJ1-6; D remains ambiguous. V lost 2 bases and J 0 bases, leaving 9 bases between the germline ends. The CDR3 runs 16 residues. The germline V gene has CDR1 SGDLS and CDR2 YYNGEE.